The next 19 T cell receptor beta chains were all read from a single sample in a study of cytomegalovirus exposure and HLA in healthy donors. The study ran its PCR with 60 Vbeta and 13 Jbeta primers. The protocol was immunoSEQ multiplex PCR, while the TCRdb copy is restricted to in-frame clones and leaves out a portion. The sample includes 150,000 to 200,000 clones, more than 65% seen only once; the top ten take less than 3.5%. Source material: PBMCs. The receptors here all came from a woman aged 40 to 55 in good health and CMV-seropositive.

This clone was found a few times. The chain carries TRBV2 and TRBJ2-3; D might be TRBD2 (6 bases). The V and J ends lost 4 bases and 0 bases respectively, with 8 bases between them. This CDR3 spans 14 amino acids. In germline, CDR1 is SNHLY, CDR2 FYNNEI. The CDR3, as DNA: TGTGCCAGCAGTGTTAGCGGAAGCACAGATACGCAGTATTTT. Its protein product is CASSVSGSTDTQYF.

This chain joins TRBV9 and TRBJ2-4, with 7 bases lining up with TRBD2. CDR1 is SGDLS and CDR2 is YYNGEE in the germline V gene. The V segment lost 0 bases and the J segment 9 bases; nucleotides outside the gene matches: 12. There are 16 residues in the CDR3. The CDR3 is CASSVEGGSLKGIQYF. Here the CDR3 DNA reads TGTGCCAGCAGCGTAGAGGGAGGGAGCTTAAAAGGCATTCAGTACTTC.

The chain employs TRBV4-3 and TRBJ1-3; D gene ambiguous. Germline loops: CDR1 LGHNA, CDR2 YSLEER. This CDR3 is 15 amino acids long. V was shortened by 0 bases and J by 0 bases, with 6 bases between the two germline ends. The CDR3 sequence is CASSQDRHSGNTIYF. The CDR3 nucleotides are TGCGCCAGCAGCCAAGACAGACACTCTGGAAACACCATATATTTT.

The chain links TRBV19 to TRBJ2-7; possibly TRBD1 for D (6 bases). The germline V gene has CDR1 LNHDA and CDR2 SQIVND (reference sequence). V was trimmed by 6 bases and J by 0 bases, leaving 18 bases between them. This CDR3 is built from 16 residues. As DNA, the CDR3 is TGTGCCAGTAGCCCCAGGGGAATCCAGAGCTCCTACGAGCAGTACTTC. It yields the protein CASSPRGIQSSYEQYF.

The genes are TRBV2 and TRBJ2-1, with TRBD1 identical over 7 bases. The CDR3 loop spans 16 amino acids. Germline V gene data show CDR1 as SNHLY and CDR2 as FYNNEI. J lost 0 bases, V lost 3 bases, and 5 bases had no gene match. The CDR3 sequence is CASSELDRVSYNEQFF. In DNA, the CDR3 is TGTGCCAGCAGTGAGTTAGACAGGGTCTCCTACAATGAGCAGTTCTTC.

The chain carries TRBV9 and TRBJ2-3, with TRBD2 identical over 10 bases. Germline values: CDR1 SGDLS, CDR2 YYNGEE. V shed 0 bases, J shed 3 bases, and the junction held 1 base outside the gene matches. This CDR3 is 15 amino acids long. The CDR3 spells CASSVASGGTDTQYF. The CDR3 coding sequence is TGTGCCAGCAGCGTAGCTAGCGGGGGAACAGATACGCAGTATTTT.

The V call is TRBV5-8, the J call TRBJ1-2; 12 bases map to TRBD1. From germline, CDR1 is SGHTS and CDR2 YDEGEE. The CDR3 is made up of 15 amino acids. J lost 7 bases, V lost 4 bases, and 8 bases had no gene match. The chain's CDR3 is CASSAGQGAGSGYTF. Here the CDR3 DNA reads TGTGCCAGCAGCGCGGGACAGGGGGCTGGTAGTGGCTACACCTTC.

This rearrangement joins TRBV2 to TRBJ2-7, with TRBD2 as a possible D gene (7 bases). Germline lookup yields CDR1 SNHLY and CDR2 FYNNEI. CDR3 size: 15 residues. The V gene lost 4 bases and the J gene lost 6 bases, with 19 bases spanning the gap. The CDR3 region has the DNA TGTGCCAGCAGTGTGGTGGGGGCGGGAGCGCCCGAGCAGTACTTC. It encodes CASSVVGAGAPEQYF. The entire variable domain, with the rest obtained from reference TRBV2 and TRBJ2-7, is as follows: EPEVTQTPSHQVTQMGQEVILRCVPISNHLYFYWYRQILGQKVEFLVSFYNNEISEKSEIFDDQFSVERPDGSNFTLKIRSTKLEDSAMYFCASSVVGAGAPEQYFGPGTRLTVT.

The chain has TRBV7-9 and TRBJ1-2; D unclear. Trimming took 0 bases from V and 5 from J, leaving 16 bases between them. The CDR3 covers 16 residues. Looked up from germline, CDR1 is SEHNR and CDR2 is FQNEAQ (reference sequence). The CDR3 DNA reads TGTGCCAGCAGCTTAGCCCCCATATTACCAGGATATGGCTACACCTTC. Its translation: CASSLAPILPGYGYTF.

The rearrangement uses TRBV5-1 and TRBJ2-7; perhaps TRBD2 as D (6 bases). Looked up from germline, CDR1 is SGHRS and CDR2 is YFSETQ. The CDR3 loop spans 14 amino acids. V was cut by 4 bases and J by 7 bases, with 18 bases left in between. The CDR3 region is CASSTGGGFEEQYF. The CDR3 bases are TGCGCCAGCAGCACAGGTGGGGGGTTTGAAGAGCAGTACTTC. The full variable domain, its missing parts supplied by reference TRBV5-1 and TRBJ2-7, is KAGVTQTPRYLIKTRGQQVTLSCSPISGHRSVSWYQQTPGQGLQFLFEYFSETQRNKGNFPGRFSGRQFSNSRSEMNVSTLELGDSALYLCASSTGGGFEEQYFGPGTRLTVT.

The chain joins TRBV18 to TRBJ1-2, with unresolved D. Per the germline V gene, CDR1 is KGHSH and CDR2 is LQKENI. The CDR3 runs 15 residues. V lost 4 bases to trimming and J lost 6 bases, with 18 bases between them. The CDR3 loop reads CASSQTADGKNGYTF. DNA for the CDR3: TGTGCCAGCTCACAAACCGCGGACGGGAAAAATGGCTACACCTTC.

CDR3 coding DNA: TGTGCCAGCAATCGGGACATCTACACCGGGGAGCTGTTTTTT. Translation gives CASNRDIYTGELFF. The V and J genes are TRBV7-8 and TRBJ2-2, with a possible D match to TRBD1 (6 bases). The CDR3 extends over 14 amino acids. Germline values: CDR1 SGHVS, CDR2 FQNEAQ. Trimming left V 7 bases short and J 3 bases short, with 12 bases between.

V gene TRBV7-2 combines with J gene TRBJ2-7; a possible D gene is TRBD1 (6 bases). Trimming removed 2 bases from V and 1 base from J, with 9 bases in between. This CDR3 is 14 amino acids long. The germline V gene has CDR1 SGHTA and CDR2 FQGNSA. This chain's CDR3 is CASSLWGPSYEQYF. CDR3 in DNA: TGTGCCAGCAGCTTATGGGGGCCTTCCTACGAGCAGTACTTC. The entire variable domain, with the rest obtained from reference TRBV7-2 and TRBJ2-7, is as follows: GAGVSQSPSNKVTEKGKDVELRCDPISGHTALYWYRQSLGQGLEFLIYFQGNSAPDKSGLPSDRFSAERTGGSVSTLTIQRTQQEDSAVYLCASSLWGPSYEQYFGPGTRLTVT.

This clone was recorded a few times. The V gene is TRBV27, the J gene TRBJ2-1; 12 bases are shared with TRBD2. Germline V gene sequence: CDR1 MNHEY, CDR2 SMNVEV (reference sequence). After removal of 2 bases from V and 4 bases from J, the junction contained 0 bases not matched to a gene. The CDR3 sequence is 15 residues long. The CDR3 nucleotides are TGTGCCAGCAGTTTAGGGACTAGCGGGTACAATGAGCAGTTCTTC. It specifies CASSLGTSGYNEQFF.

The genes are TRBV6-5 and TRBJ2-5; TRBD1 matches at 12 bases. The CDR3 runs 15 residues. The junction had 11 bases not matched to a gene; V was cut back by 4 bases and J by 11 bases. CDR1 MNHEY and CDR2 SVGAGI come from the germline V gene. The CDR3: CASSFRDRGLGEQYF. In nucleotides, the CDR3 is TGTGCCAGCAGTTTTCGGGACAGGGGGCTAGGAGAGCAGTACTTC.

The genes are TRBV28 and TRBJ1-2, with a weak D call TRBD1 (5 bases). Germline V gene sequence: CDR1 MDHEN, CDR2 SYDVKM. CDR3 length equals 15 residues. Deletions cut 7 bases from V and 2 bases from J, with 17 bases between. For the CDR3, the DNA is TGTGCCAGCACCCCGGCCTCTACAGGAAACTATGGCTACACCTTC. Protein product: CASTPASTGNYGYTF.

The chain recombines TRBV5-1 with TRBJ1-2; D gene unclear. The CDR3 runs 12 residues. CDR1 is SGHRS and CDR2 is YFSETQ in the germline V gene. Trimming removed 6 bases from V and 7 bases from J, with 13 bases in between. The CDR3 loop reads CASNEGEGGYTF. Here the CDR3 DNA reads TGCGCCAGCAACGAGGGAGAGGGTGGCTACACCTTC.

This clone was counted between two and nine times. This chain links TRBV7-2 with TRBJ1-6; D is possibly TRBD1 (5 bases). Germline V lookup: CDR1 SGHTA, CDR2 FQGNSA. CDR3 length: 14 residues. V gave up 4 bases and J gave up 8 bases, with 12 bases separating them. CDR3 nucleotide sequence: TGTGCCAGCAGCTCTGCCCAGGGCCATTCACCCCTCCACTTT. Translating gives CASSSAQGHSPLHF. The complete variable domain, with remaining parts taken from reference TRBV7-2 and TRBJ1-6, reads GAGVSQSPSNKVTEKGKDVELRCDPISGHTALYWYRQSLGQGLEFLIYFQGNSAPDKSGLPSDRFSAERTGGSVSTLTIQRTQQEDSAVYLCASSSAQGHSPLHFGNGTRLTVT.

This rearrangement joins TRBV6-6 to TRBJ1-3; D perhaps matches TRBD1 (6 bases). V lost 8 bases and J 2 bases, leaving 13 bases between the germline ends. The CDR3 is 14 residues long. Germline-derived CDR1 and CDR2 are MNHNY and SVGAGI (reference sequence). This chain's CDR3 is CASGRGTAGNTIYF. CDR3 coding DNA: TGTGCCAGCGGAAGGGGGACCGCTGGAAACACCATATATTTT.